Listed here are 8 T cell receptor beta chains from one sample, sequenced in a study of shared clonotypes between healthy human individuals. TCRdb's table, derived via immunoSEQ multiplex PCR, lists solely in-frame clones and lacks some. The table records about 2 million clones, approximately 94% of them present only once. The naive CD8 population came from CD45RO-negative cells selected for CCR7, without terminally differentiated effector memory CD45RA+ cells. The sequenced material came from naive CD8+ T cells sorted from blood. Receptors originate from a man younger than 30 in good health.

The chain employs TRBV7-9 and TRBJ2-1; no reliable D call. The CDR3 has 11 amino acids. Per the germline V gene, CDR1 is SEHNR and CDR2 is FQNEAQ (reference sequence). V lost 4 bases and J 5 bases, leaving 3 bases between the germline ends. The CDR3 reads CASSYNNEQFF. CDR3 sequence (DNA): TGTGCCAGCAGCTACAACAATGAGCAGTTCTTC.

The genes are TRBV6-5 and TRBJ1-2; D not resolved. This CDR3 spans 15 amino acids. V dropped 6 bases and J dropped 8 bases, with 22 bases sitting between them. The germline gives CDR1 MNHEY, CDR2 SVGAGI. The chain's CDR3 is CASSLISHIGDGYTF. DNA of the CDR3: TGTGCCAGCAGCCTCATAAGCCACATAGGAGACGGCTACACCTTC.

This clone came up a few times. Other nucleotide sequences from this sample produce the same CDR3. CDR3 sequence: CASSYGGTDTQYF. The CDR3 region has the DNA TGTGCCAGCAGTTACGGAGGGACAGATACGCAGTATTTT. The gene calls are TRBV6-5 and TRBJ2-3; D is possibly TRBD2 (6 bases). Looked up from germline, CDR1 is MNHEY and CDR2 is SVGAGI. Trimming cost V 2 bases and J 3 bases, with 6 bases left between them. CDR3 length equals 13 residues.

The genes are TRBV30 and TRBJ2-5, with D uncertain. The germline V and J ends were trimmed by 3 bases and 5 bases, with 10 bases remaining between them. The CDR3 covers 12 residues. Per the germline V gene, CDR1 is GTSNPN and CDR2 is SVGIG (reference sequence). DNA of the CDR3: TGTGCCTGGAGAGGATTAAGGGAGACCCAGTACTTC. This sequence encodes CAWRGLRETQYF.

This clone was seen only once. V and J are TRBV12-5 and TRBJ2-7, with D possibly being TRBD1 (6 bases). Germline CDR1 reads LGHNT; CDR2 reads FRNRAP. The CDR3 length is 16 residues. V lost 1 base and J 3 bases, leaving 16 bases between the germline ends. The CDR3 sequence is CASGLGGTRPYYEQYF. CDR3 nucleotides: TGTGCTAGTGGTTTGGGTGGGACACGGCCTTACTACGAGCAGTACTTC. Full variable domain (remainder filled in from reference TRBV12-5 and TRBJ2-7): DARVTQTPRHKVTEMGQEVTMRCQPILGHNTVFWYRQTMMQGLELLAYFRNRAPLDDSGMPKDRFSAEMPDATLATLKIQPSEPRDSAVYFCASGLGGTRPYYEQYFGPGTRLTVT.

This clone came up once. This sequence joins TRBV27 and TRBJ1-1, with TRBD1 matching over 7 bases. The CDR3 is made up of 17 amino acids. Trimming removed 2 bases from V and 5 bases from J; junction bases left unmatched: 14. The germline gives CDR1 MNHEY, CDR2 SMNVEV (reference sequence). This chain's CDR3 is CASSLSMASTGWTEAFF. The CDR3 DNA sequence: TGTGCCAGCAGTTTAAGCATGGCCTCGACAGGGTGGACTGAAGCTTTCTTT.

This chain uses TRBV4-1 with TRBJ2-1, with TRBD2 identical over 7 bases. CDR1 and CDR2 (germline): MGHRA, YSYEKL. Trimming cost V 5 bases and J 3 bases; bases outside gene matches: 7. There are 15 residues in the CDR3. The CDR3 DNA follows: TGCGCCAGCAGCTCCCGACTAGCAGGCTACAATGAGCAGTTCTTC. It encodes CASSSRLAGYNEQFF.

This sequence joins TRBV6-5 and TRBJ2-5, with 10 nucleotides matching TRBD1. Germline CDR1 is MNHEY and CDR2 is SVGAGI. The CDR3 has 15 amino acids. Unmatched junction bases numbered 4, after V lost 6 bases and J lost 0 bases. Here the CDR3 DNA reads TGTGCCAGCAGCCCGACAGGGGGCTACCAAGAGACCCAGTACTTC. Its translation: CASSPTGGYQETQYF.